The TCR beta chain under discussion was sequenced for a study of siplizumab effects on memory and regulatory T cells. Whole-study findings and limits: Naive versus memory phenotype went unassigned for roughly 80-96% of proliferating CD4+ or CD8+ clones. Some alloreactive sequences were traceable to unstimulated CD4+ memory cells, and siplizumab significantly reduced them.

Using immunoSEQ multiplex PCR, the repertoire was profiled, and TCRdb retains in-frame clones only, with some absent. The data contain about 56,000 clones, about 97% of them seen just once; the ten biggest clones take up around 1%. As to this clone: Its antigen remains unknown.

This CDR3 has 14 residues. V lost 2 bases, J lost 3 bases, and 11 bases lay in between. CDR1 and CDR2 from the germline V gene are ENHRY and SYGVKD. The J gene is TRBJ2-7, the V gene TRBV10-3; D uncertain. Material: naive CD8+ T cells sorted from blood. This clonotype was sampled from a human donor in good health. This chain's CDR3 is CAISEDTALYEQYF. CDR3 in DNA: TGTGCCATCAGTGAGGACACAGCCCTCTACGAGCAGTACTTC.